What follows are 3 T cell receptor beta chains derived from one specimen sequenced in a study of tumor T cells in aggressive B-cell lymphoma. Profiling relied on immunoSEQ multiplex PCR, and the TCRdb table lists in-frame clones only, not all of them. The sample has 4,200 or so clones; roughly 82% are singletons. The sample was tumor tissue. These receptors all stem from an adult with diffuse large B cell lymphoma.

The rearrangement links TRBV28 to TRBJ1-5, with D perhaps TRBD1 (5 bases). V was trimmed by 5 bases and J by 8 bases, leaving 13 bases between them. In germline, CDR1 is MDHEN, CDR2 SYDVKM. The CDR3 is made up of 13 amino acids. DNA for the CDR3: TGTGCCAGCAGTGCGGACACCCCTGAGCCCCAGCATTTT. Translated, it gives CASSADTPEPQHF. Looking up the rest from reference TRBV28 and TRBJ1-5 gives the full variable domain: DVKVTQSSRYLVKRTGEKVFLECVQDMDHENMFWYRQDPGLGLRLIYFSYDVKMKEKGDIPEGYSVSREKKERFSLILESASTNQTSMYLCASSADTPEPQHFGDGTRLSIL.

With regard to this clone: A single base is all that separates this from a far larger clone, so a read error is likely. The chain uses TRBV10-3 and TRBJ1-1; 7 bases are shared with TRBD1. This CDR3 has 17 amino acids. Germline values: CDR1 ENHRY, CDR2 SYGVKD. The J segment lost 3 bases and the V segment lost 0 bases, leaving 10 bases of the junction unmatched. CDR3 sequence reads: CAISESRGRGNDTEAFF. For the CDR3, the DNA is TGTGCCATCAGTGAGTCCCGGGGCAGGGGGAATGACACTGAAGCTTTCTTT.

In nucleotides, the CDR3 is TGCGCCAGCAGCTTCGCGGGTCGCACTTATGGCTACACCTTC. Translating gives CASSFAGRTYGYTF. The chain uses TRBV5-1 and TRBJ1-2; no clear D gene. The V gene lost 2 bases and the J gene lost 5 bases, with 13 bases spanning the gap. The CDR3 loop spans 14 amino acids. CDR1 is SGHRS and CDR2 is YFSETQ in the germline V gene.